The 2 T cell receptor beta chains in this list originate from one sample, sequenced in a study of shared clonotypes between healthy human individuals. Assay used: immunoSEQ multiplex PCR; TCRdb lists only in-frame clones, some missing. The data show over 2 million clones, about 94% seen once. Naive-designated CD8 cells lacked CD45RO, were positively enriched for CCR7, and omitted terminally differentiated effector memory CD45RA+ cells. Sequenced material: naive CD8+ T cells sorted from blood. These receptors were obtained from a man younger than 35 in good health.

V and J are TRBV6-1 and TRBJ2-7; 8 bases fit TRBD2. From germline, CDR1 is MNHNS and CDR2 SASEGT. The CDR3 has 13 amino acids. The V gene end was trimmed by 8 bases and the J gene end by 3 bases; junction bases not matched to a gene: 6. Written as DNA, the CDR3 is TGTGCCAGCCTTAGGAGCGGGAGCTACGAGCAGTACTTC. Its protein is CASLRSGSYEQYF.

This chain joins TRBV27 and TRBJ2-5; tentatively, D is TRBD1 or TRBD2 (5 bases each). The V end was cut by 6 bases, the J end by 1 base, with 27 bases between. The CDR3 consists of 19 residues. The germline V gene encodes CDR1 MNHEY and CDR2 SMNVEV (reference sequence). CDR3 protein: CASRERGLIPPSLQETQYF. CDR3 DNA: TGTGCCAGCAGAGAGAGGGGCCTGATCCCTCCTTCTCTCCAAGAGACCCAGTACTTC.